These T cell receptor beta chains were read from a single sample in a study of blood T cell repertoires in COVID-19. Profiled with immunoSEQ multiplex PCR; TCRdb holds only in-frame clones, not every one. The table includes about 240,000 clones, around 83% detected once. Sequenced: peripheral blood. All receptors come from a woman aged 80 or over with acute or convalescent COVID-19. The CDR3 runs from the conserved cysteine through the conserved F or W. The D gene is left open where the match is weak. The listing skips clone size in some rows; elsewhere it reads once, few, many or a size class.

v_call,clone_size,cdr3_length,d_call,j_call,cdr3_aa,cdr3_nt
TRBV5-6,-,17,TRBD2,TRBJ2-1,CASSSTRRGLRLIEQFF,TGTGCCAGCAGCTCTACCCGGCGGGGACTACGCCTTATAGAGCAGTTCTTC
TRBV7-3,-,16,TRBD2,TRBJ2-3,CASSLKAGGSTDTQYF,TGTGCCAGCAGCTTAAAAGCGGGGGGGAGCACAGATACGCAGTATTTT
TRBV19,-,14,-,TRBJ1-5,CASSKRGSNQPQHF,TGTGCCAGTAGTAAGAGAGGCAGCAATCAGCCCCAGCATTTT
TRBV12-3/TRBV12-4,-,13,-,TRBJ1-1,CASSPDRTLEAFF,TGTGCCAGCAGTCCCGACAGGACCCTTGAAGCTTTCTTT
TRBV7-6,once,14,-,TRBJ1-1,CASSSQPGNTEAFF,TGTGCCAGCAGCTCCCAGCCGGGGAACACTGAAGCTTTCTTT
TRBV30,-,14,-,TRBJ2-4,CAWSVLVGENIQYF,TGTGCCTGGAGTGTACTGGTCGGGGAAAACATTCAGTACTTC
TRBV18,few,14,-,TRBJ1-2,CASSLKTDNYGYTF,TGTGCCAGCTCACTTAAGACAGACAACTATGGCTACACCTTC
TRBV3-1/TRBV3-2,-,16,-,TRBJ1-2,CASSHFRQQNNYGYTF,TGTGCCAGCAGCCATTTTCGACAGCAAAATAACTATGGCTACACCTTC
TRBV3-1/TRBV3-2,few,11,-,TRBJ2-1,CASSQEREQFF,TGTGCCAGCAGCCAAGAGAGGGAGCAGTTCTTC
TRBV15,-,16,-,TRBJ2-2,CATSRGGLANTGELFF,TGTGCCACCAGCAGAGGAGGCTTAGCGAACACCGGGGAGCTGTTTTTT
TRBV9,once,14,TRBD1,TRBJ2-1,CASSSPGQGNEQFF,TGTGCCAGCAGCTCACCGGGACAGGGTAATGAGCAGTTCTTC
TRBV2,-,15,-,TRBJ1-2,CASSEGREASYGYTF,TGTGCCAGCAGTGAGGGCAGGGAGGCTAGCTATGGCTACACCTTC
TRBV6-5,-,15,TRBD1,TRBJ1-4,CASSYGGGGREKLFF,TGTGCCAGCAGTTACGGAGGGGGCGGTCGTGAAAAACTGTTTTTT
TRBV4-2,-,18,-,TRBJ1-3,CASSQGAGEGASGNTIYF,TGTGCCAGCAGCCAAGGGGCGGGGGAGGGAGCATCTGGAAACACCATATATTTT
TRBV19,-,15,TRBD1,TRBJ1-2,CASSRDRGWDYGYTF,TGTGCCAGTAGTCGGGACAGGGGATGGGACTATGGCTACACCTTC
TRBV20-1,-,18,-,TRBJ1-6,CSASRARGASSYNSPLHF,TGCAGTGCTAGTCGGGCACGGGGGGCGAGCTCCTATAATTCACCCCTCCACTTT
TRBV5-1,-,15,TRBD1,TRBJ2-5,CASSLGGTGQETQYF,TGCGCCAGCAGCCTGGGGGGGACAGGGCAAGAGACCCAGTACTTC
TRBV7-9,-,14,-,TRBJ2-7,CASSQTGQLYEQYF,TGTGCCAGCAGCCAAACAGGACAGCTCTACGAGCAGTACTTC
TRBV7-9,-,17,-,TRBJ2-7,CASSLASQTNNPYEQYF,TGTGCCAGCAGCTTAGCGTCCCAGACAAATAATCCCTACGAGCAGTACTTC
TRBV7-9,-,16,-,TRBJ1-3,CASSFLGGSSGNTIYF,TGTGCCAGCAGCTTCCTTGGCGGAAGCTCTGGAAACACCATATATTTT
TRBV6-5,-,14,-,TRBJ1-1,CASGPRQDYTEAFF,TGTGCCAGCGGGCCTAGACAGGACTACACTGAAGCTTTCTTT
TRBV2,-,13,-,TRBJ2-2,CASSGVTPGELFF,TGTGCCAGCAGTGGGGTGACACCCGGGGAGCTGTTTTTT
TRBV3-1/TRBV3-2,-,13,-,TRBJ2-7,CASTPMGAHRLYF,TGTGCCAGCACCCCCATGGGGGCCCACCGTCTGTACTTC
TRBV29-1,once,13,-,TRBJ1-5,CSVGGQNNQPQHF,TGCAGCGTTGGCGGACAGAACAATCAGCCCCAGCATTTT
TRBV2,-,12,-,TRBJ1-1,CASTARAGEAFF,TGTGCCAGCACCGCCAGGGCCGGTGAAGCTTTCTTT
TRBV7-9,-,15,TRBD1,TRBJ2-3,CASSFDRAYTDTQYF,TGTGCCAGCAGCTTTGACAGGGCCTACACAGATACGCAGTATTTT
TRBV28,once,15,-,TRBJ2-7,CASRALDRSSYEQYF,TGTGCCAGCAGGGCCCTAGACAGGAGCTCCTACGAGCAGTACTTC
TRBV19,-,15,-,TRBJ1-1,CASSIAFQMNTEAFF,TGTGCCAGTAGTATAGCCTTCCAGATGAACACTGAAGCTTTCTTT
TRBV9,-,16,TRBD2,TRBJ2-6,CASSGGRAPGANVLTF,TGTGCCAGCAGCGGTGGGAGGGCCCCTGGGGCCAACGTCCTGACTTTC
TRBV27,-,16,TRBD1,TRBJ1-3,CASSPTGIFSGNTIYF,TGTGCCAGCAGTCCGACAGGGATTTTCTCTGGAAACACCATATATTTT
TRBV7-6,-,13,-,TRBJ2-7,CASSQGETDEQYF,TGTGCCAGCAGCCAAGGAGAGACGGACGAGCAGTACTTC
TRBV10-3,-,16,TRBD2,TRBJ2-3,CAISEWASGGSDTQYF,TGTGCCATCAGTGAGTGGGCTAGCGGGGGTTCAGATACGCAGTATTTT
TRBV19,-,15,TRBD1,TRBJ2-1,CASSTPTGPYNEQFF,TGTGCCAGTAGTACTCCGACAGGGCCCTACAATGAGCAGTTCTTC
TRBV28,-,15,TRBD2,TRBJ2-7,CASSFQRGGGDEQYF,TGTGCCAGCAGTTTCCAGCGGGGGGGCGGGGACGAGCAGTACTTC
TRBV6-5,-,16,TRBD1,TRBJ1-2,CASSYSTTGGDYGYTF,TGTGCCAGCAGTTACTCGACAACAGGGGGCGACTATGGCTACACCTTC
TRBV7-8,-,14,TRBD2,TRBJ2-1,CASSGRDYYNEQFF,TGTGCCAGCAGCGGTCGGGACTATTACAATGAGCAGTTCTTC
TRBV7-8,-,15,-,TRBJ1-4,CASSFSWGQGEKLFF,TGTGCCAGCAGCTTTAGTTGGGGGCAGGGGGAAAAACTGTTTTTT
TRBV18,-,14,TRBD2,TRBJ2-1,CASSPAGGWNEQFF,TGTGCCAGCTCACCAGCGGGGGGGTGGAATGAGCAGTTCTTC
TRBV28,-,12,-,TRBJ1-1,CASSLLNTEAFF,TGTGCCAGCAGTTTATTAAACACTGAAGCTTTCTTT
TRBV19,-,12,-,TRBJ2-3,CASSESPDTQYF,TGTGCCAGTAGCGAGAGCCCAGATACGCAGTATTTT
TRBV28,many,12,TRBD1,TRBJ1-5,CASSRQGAAQHF,TGTGCCAGCAGTCGACAGGGGGCAGCCCAGCATTTT
TRBV6-5,-,13,TRBD1,TRBJ1-2,CASSQTGNYGYTF,TGTGCCAGCAGCCAGACAGGGAACTATGGCTACACCTTC
TRBV27,-,16,-,TRBJ2-7,CASSLVGIGESYEQYF,TGTGCCAGCAGTTTAGTAGGAATCGGGGAATCCTACGAGCAGTACTTC
TRBV4-2,-,14,-,TRBJ1-2,CASSQELGRDGYTF,TGTGCCAGCAGCCAAGAGCTTGGGAGGGATGGCTACACCTTC
TRBV10-3,-,17,TRBD2,TRBJ2-1,CAISGPETSGVYNEQFF,TGTGCCATCAGTGGGCCTGAGACTAGCGGGGTATACAATGAGCAGTTCTTC
TRBV2,-,16,TRBD2,TRBJ2-1,CASSEKVGLAYNEQFF,TGTGCCAGCAGTGAAAAGGTTGGACTAGCCTACAATGAGCAGTTCTTC
TRBV7-9,few,15,-,TRBJ1-5,CASSGRGSGNQPQHF,TGTGCCAGCAGTGGGAGGGGGTCGGGCAATCAGCCCCAGCATTTT
TRBV9,-,15,-,TRBJ2-3,CASSVVEGSTDTQYF,TGTGCCAGCAGCGTAGTGGAGGGGAGCACAGATACGCAGTATTTT
TRBV9,-,18,-,TRBJ2-3,CASSAQGARGGAADTQYF,TGTGCCAGCAGCGCACAGGGGGCGCGCGGGGGGGCCGCAGATACGCAGTATTTT
TRBV18,-,15,TRBD2,TRBJ2-1,CASSPRTSGVGEQFF,TGTGCCAGCTCACCGAGGACTAGCGGGGTGGGTGAGCAGTTCTTC